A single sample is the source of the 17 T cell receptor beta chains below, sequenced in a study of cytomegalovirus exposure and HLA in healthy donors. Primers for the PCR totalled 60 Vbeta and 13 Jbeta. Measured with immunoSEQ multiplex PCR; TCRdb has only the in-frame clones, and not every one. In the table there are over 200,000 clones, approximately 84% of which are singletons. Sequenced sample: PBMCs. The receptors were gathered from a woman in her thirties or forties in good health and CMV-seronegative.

This CDR3 is CASSSGGMPYEQYF. CDR3 DNA: TGTGCCAGCTCTAGCGGGGGGATGCCTTACGAGCAGTACTTC. The rearrangement links TRBV27 to TRBJ2-7, with TRBD2 matching 11 bases. Germline V gives CDR1 MNHEY, CDR2 SMNVEV (reference sequence). The CDR3 has 14 amino acids. Trimming cost V 8 bases and J 4 bases; bases outside gene matches: 7.

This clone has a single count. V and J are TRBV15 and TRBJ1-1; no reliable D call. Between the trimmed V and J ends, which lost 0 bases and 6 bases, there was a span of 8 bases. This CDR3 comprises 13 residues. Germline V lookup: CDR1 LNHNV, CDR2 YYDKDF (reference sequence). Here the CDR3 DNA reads TGTGCCACCAGCAGAGATTTACAGTCTGAAGCTTTCTTT. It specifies CATSRDLQSEAFF.

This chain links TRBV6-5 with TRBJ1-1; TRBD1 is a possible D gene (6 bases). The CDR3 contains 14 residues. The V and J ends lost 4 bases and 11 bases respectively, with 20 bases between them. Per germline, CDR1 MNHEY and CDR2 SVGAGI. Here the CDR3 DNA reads TGTGCCAGCAGTTCCCGATTTGGGACACTCGGGGCTTTCTTT. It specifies CASSSRFGTLGAFF.

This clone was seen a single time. The CDR3 reads CASSQDGRGTGRVETQYF. CDR3 in DNA: TGCGCCAGCAGCCAAGATGGGAGAGGGACAGGACGGGTCGAGACCCAGTACTTC. V and J are TRBV4-3 and TRBJ2-5, with 8 nucleotides matching TRBD1. Per the germline V gene, CDR1 is LGHNA and CDR2 is YSLEER. The CDR3 covers 18 residues. The V segment lost 0 bases and the J segment 5 bases; nucleotides outside the gene matches: 14.

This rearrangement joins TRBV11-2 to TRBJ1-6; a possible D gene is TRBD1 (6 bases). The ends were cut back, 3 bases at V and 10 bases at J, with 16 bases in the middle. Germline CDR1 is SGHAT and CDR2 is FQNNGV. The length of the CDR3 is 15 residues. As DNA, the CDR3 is TGTGCCAGCAGCTTGGGGGCGGGGGGTCCGTCACCCCTCCACTTT. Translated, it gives CASSLGAGGPSPLHF.

In DNA, the CDR3 is TGTGCCAGCAGCCGTCGGGGTATCAGGGGCTACACCTTC. Encoded protein: CASSRRGIRGYTF. The genes are TRBV28 and TRBJ1-2; D not resolved. From germline, CDR1 is MDHEN and CDR2 SYDVKM. There are 13 residues in the CDR3. With 6 bases removed from V and 8 bases from J, the gap between germline ends came to 16 bases.

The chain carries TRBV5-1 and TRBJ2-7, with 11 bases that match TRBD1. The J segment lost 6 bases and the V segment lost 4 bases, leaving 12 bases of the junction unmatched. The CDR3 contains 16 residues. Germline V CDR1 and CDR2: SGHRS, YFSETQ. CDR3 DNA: TGCGCCAGCAGCCAACAAGTCGGGACAGGGGGGCGCGAGCAGTACTTC. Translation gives CASSQQVGTGGREQYF.

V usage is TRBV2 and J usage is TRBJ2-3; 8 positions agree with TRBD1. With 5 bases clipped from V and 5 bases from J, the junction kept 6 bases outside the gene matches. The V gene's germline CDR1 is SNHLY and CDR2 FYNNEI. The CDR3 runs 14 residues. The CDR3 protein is CASSPFGQGDTQYF. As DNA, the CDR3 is TGTGCCAGCAGTCCCTTCGGACAGGGAGATACGCAGTATTTT. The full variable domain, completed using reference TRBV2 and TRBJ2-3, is EPEVTQTPSHQVTQMGQEVILRCVPISNHLYFYWYRQILGQKVEFLVSFYNNEISEKSEIFDDQFSVERPDGSNFTLKIRSTKLEDSAMYFCASSPFGQGDTQYFGPGTRLTVL.

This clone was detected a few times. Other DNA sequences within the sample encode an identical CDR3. The CDR3 reads CATSRDRGREQYF. The CDR3 DNA is TGTGCCACCAGCAGAGACAGGGGGCGGGAGCAGTACTTC. V gene TRBV15 combines with J gene TRBJ2-7; 8 bases are shared with TRBD1. This CDR3 region has 13 residues. Germline V lookup: CDR1 LNHNV, CDR2 YYDKDF (reference sequence). The V gene end was trimmed by 0 bases and the J gene end by 7 bases; junction bases not matched to a gene: 2.

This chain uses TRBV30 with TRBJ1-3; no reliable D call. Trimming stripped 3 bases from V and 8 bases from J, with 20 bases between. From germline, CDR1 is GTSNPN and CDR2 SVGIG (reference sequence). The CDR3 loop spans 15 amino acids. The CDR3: CAWSTTRRLEDTIYF. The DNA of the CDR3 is TGTGCCTGGAGCACTACCAGACGGCTGGAGGACACCATATATTTT.

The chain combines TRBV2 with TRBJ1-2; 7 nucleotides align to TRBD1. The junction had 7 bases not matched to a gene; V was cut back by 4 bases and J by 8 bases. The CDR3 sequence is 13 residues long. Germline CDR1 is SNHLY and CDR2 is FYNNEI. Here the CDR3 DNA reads TGTGCCAGCAGTGGACAGGGTCAGGAAGGCTACACCTTC. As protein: CASSGQGQEGYTF.

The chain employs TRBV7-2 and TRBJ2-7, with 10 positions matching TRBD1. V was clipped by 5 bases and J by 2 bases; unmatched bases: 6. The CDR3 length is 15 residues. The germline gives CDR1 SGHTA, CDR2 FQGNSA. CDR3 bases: TGTGCCAGCAGCGCAGTGGGACAGGGGACCTACGAGCAGTACTTC. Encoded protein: CASSAVGQGTYEQYF. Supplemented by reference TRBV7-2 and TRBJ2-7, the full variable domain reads GAGVSQSPSNKVTEKGKDVELRCDPISGHTALYWYRQSLGQGLEFLIYFQGNSAPDKSGLPSDRFSAERTGGSVSTLTIQRTQQEDSAVYLCASSAVGQGTYEQYFGPGTRLTVT.

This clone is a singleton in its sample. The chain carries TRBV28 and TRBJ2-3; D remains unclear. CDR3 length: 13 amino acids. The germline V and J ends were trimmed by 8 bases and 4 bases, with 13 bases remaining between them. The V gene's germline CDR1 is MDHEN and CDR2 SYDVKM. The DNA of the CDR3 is TGTGCCAGCTCCTCCAGAACCCCAGATACGCAGTATTTT. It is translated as CASSSRTPDTQYF.

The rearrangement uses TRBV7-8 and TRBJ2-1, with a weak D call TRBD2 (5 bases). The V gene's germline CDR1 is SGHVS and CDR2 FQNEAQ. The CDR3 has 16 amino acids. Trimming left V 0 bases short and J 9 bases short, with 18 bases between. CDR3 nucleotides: TGTGCCAGCAGCTTAGCGTCGGCTGACGGGGTGCGTGAGCAGTTCTTC. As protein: CASSLASADGVREQFF.

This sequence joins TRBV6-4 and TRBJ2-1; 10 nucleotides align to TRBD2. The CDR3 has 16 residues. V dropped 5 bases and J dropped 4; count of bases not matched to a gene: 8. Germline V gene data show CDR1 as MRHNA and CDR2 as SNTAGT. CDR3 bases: TGTGCCAGCAGTCATAATAGCGGGGGGAATTACAATGAGCAGTTCTTC. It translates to CASSHNSGGNYNEQFF.

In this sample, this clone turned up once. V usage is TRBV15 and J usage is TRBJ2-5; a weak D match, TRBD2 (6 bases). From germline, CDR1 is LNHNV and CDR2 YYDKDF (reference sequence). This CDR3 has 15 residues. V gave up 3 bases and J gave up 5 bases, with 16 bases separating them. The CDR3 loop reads CATSSRIAEGETQYF. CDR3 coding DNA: TGTGCCACCAGCAGTAGGATAGCGGAGGGGGAGACCCAGTACTTC.

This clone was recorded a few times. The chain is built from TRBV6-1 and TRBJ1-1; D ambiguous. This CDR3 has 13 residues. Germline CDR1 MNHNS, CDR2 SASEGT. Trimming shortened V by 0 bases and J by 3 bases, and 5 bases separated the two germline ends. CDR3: CASSEAGDTEAFF. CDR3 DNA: TGTGCCAGCAGTGAAGCGGGAGACACTGAAGCTTTCTTT.